This is a list of T cell receptor beta chains from one sample in a study of beta chain bispecific antibodies for T cell cancers. TCRdb re-analysed the 5' RACE reads in MiXCR, keeping a single row per CDR3 protein. This sample has 20,000 to 25,000 distinct CDR3 sequences, with roughly 3% found just once. The antigens these receptors bind are not known. The sequenced sample consisted of healthy donor T cells cultured with leukemia cells. Receptors were obtained from a human donor in good health. Some clones in this sample may be carry-over from other donors' samples. The CDR3 runs from the conserved cysteine through the conserved F or W. D genes are given only for firm matches. The size entry is marked missing in some rows and otherwise reads once, few, many or a size class.

NA,many,TRBJ1-1,TRBV5-1,TGCGCCAGCAAGGGCACTGAAGCTTTCTTT,CASKGTEAFF
NA,NA,TRBJ2-7,TRBV11-2,TGTGCCAGCAGCTTAGGACAGGGGAGGGCCTACGAGCAGTACTTC,CASSLGQGRAYEQYF
TRBD2,many,TRBJ2-1,TRBV19,TGTGCCAGTAGTATAGTAACCCCACTAGCGGGGGGTGATCTCACTTTAGATGAGCAGTTCTTC,CASSIVTPLAGGDLTLDEQFF
TRBD1,many,TRBJ2-3,TRBV10-3,TGTGCCATCAGTGAGTGGGGACAGCCCACAGATACGCAGTATTTT,CAISEWGQPTDTQYF
NA,few,TRBJ1-4,TRBV20-1,TGCAGTGCCGTCCTCCTGGGGGGCGCTGGCTATCCCGGGTTC,CSAVLLGGAGYPGF
TRBD2,many,TRBJ2-7,TRBV20-1,TGCAGTGCTAGAGATTTAGGTAGTAGCGGGCGAGAGCAGTACTTC,CSARDLGSSGREQYF
TRBD2,few,TRBJ2-3,TRBV12-3/TRBV12-4,TGTGCCAGCAGTTTGAGCGGGGGGGGGGCAGATACGCAGTATTTT,CASSLSGGGADTQYF
NA,many,TRBJ1-3,TRBV6-5,TGTGCCACCGCCCGAGGGGCTGGAAACACCATATATTTT,CATARGAGNTIYF
TRBD1,many,TRBJ1-2,TRBV7-9,TGTGCCAGCAGCGCAATACGACAGGGGGCTGGTGGCTACACCTTC,CASSAIRQGAGGYTF
NA,many,TRBJ2-5,TRBV13,TGTGCCAGCAGCTTAAGGACAGCTAGCCAAGAGACCCAGTACTTC,CASSLRTASQETQYF
NA,few,TRBJ2-7,TRBV30,TGTGCCTGGAGTCCCCTCTCGGGGCAGGGGTTCAACGAGCAGTACTTC,CAWSPLSGQGFNEQYF
NA,many,TRBJ2-1,TRBV5-1,TGCGCCAGCAGCTTGGGGAGGGCCGAACTCAATGAGCAGTTCTTC,CASSLGRAELNEQFF
TRBD1,NA,TRBJ1-1,TRBV7-8,TGTGCCAGCAGCCCCGGGGCAGGGGGGGTCACTGAAGCTTTCTTT,CASSPGAGGVTEAFF
NA,few,TRBJ2-1,TRBV7-2,TGTGCCAGCACCGGGGGCTACCTCAATGAGCAGTTCTTC,CASTGGYLNEQFF
NA,many,TRBJ1-2,TRBV6-1,TGTGCCAGCAGTCGAGGACAGACCGACTATGGCTACACCTTC,CASSRGQTDYGYTF
TRBD2,NA,TRBJ2-5,TRBV7-9,TGTGCCAGCAGCCACCGGGACTATCAGATAGAGACCCAGTACTTC,CASSHRDYQIETQYF
TRBD1,NA,TRBJ1-1,TRBV27,TGTGCCAGCTATTCCCTGGGGACAGGGGCCCCTGAAGCTTTCTTT,CASYSLGTGAPEAFF
NA,many,TRBJ2-1,TRBV2,TGTGCCAGCAGTCTATACGCTTACAATGAGCAGTTCTTC,CASSLYAYNEQFF
NA,many,TRBJ1-4,TRBV20-1,TGCAGTGCTAGAGGGACAGATCTTAATGAAAAACTGTTTTTT,CSARGTDLNEKLFF
NA,many,TRBJ1-3,TRBV12-3/TRBV12-4,TGTGCCAGCAGTTTGCCAGTGGGTGGAAACACCATATATTTT,CASSLPVGGNTIYF
TRBD2,many,TRBJ2-1,TRBV20-1,TGCAGTGCTAGAGACCCCGAAAGTTTGGGACTACTTCCCAATGAGCAGTTCTTC,CSARDPESLGLLPNEQFF
NA,many,TRBJ2-2,TRBV20-1,TGCAGTGCTAGAGATTGGGAAAACACCGGGGAGCTGTTTTTT,CSARDWENTGELFF
NA,many,TRBJ1-1,TRBV10-3,TGTGCCATCAGTGAGATATGGCAGGAGATCACTGAAGCTTTCTTT,CAISEIWQEITEAFF
NA,many,TRBJ2-1,TRBV5-1,TGCGCCAGCAGCTTGAGTTGGGGGCAATACAATGAGCAGTTCTTC,CASSLSWGQYNEQFF
NA,NA,TRBJ2-7,TRBV11-3,TGTGCCAGCAGCTTAGGGGCAGGGGCCTACGAGCAGTACTTC,CASSLGAGAYEQYF
NA,many,TRBJ2-7,TRBV2,TGTGCCAGCAGTGAGACAGTCCGCTCCTACGAGCAGTACTTC,CASSETVRSYEQYF
NA,many,TRBJ1-1,TRBV6-6,TGTGCCAGCAGACAAACGACAGCTGAAGCTTTCTTT,CASRQTTAEAFF
TRBD2,many,TRBJ2-7,TRBV20-1,TGCAGTGCTAGCCTGCGGGGGGAATCCTACGAGCAGTACTTC,CSASLRGESYEQYF
TRBD1,many,TRBJ1-1,TRBV5-1,TGCGCCAGCAGCTTGACAGGGGGCCACACTGAAGCTTTCTTT,CASSLTGGHTEAFF
TRBD2,many,TRBJ2-1,TRBV5-1,TGCGCCAGCAGCTTAGCCCTAGCGGGGTCCTACAATGAGCAGTTCTTC,CASSLALAGSYNEQFF
TRBD2,many,TRBJ2-5,TRBV12-3/TRBV12-4,TGTGCCAGCAGTTTGTGGAGCGGGGGGGCTTCCGAGACCCAGTACTTC,CASSLWSGGASETQYF
TRBD2,many,TRBJ2-5,TRBV10-3,TGTGCCATCAGTGGGCTAGCGGGGGTAGAGACCCAGTACTTC,CAISGLAGVETQYF
TRBD1,NA,TRBJ2-5,TRBV27,TGTGCCAGCAGGATTCAGGGGGCGGGGGAGACCCAGTACTTC,CASRIQGAGETQYF
NA,many,TRBJ1-5,TRBV28,TGTGCCAGCAGTTTATTGGGGGCGCGAAGCGATCAGCCCCAGCATTTT,CASSLLGARSDQPQHF
TRBD1,many,TRBJ2-7,TRBV30,TGTGCCTGGAACAGGGGGGATTACGAGCAGTACTTC,CAWNRGDYEQYF
NA,many,TRBJ2-7,TRBV27,TGTGCCAGCAGTTTATCTGCAGGTACGGAGGGTTACGAGCAGTACTTC,CASSLSAGTEGYEQYF
NA,many,TRBJ2-1,TRBV2,TGTGCCAGCGGGCCCAAGTTCGATGAGCAGTTCTTC,CASGPKFDEQFF
NA,many,TRBJ2-5,TRBV6-5,TGTGCCAGCAGTTATGGTGGGACATCGCGGGAGACCCAGTACTTC,CASSYGGTSRETQYF
NA,NA,TRBJ2-7,TRBV27,TGTGCCAGCAGTTTCTCGACCGTGGGCTACGAGCAGTACTTC,CASSFSTVGYEQYF
NA,few,TRBJ2-5,TRBV12-3/TRBV12-4,TGTGCCAGCAGTTCCCCGGGATTACAAGAGACCCAGTACTTC,CASSSPGLQETQYF
NA,many,TRBJ2-7,TRBV3-1,TGTGCCAGCAGCCAAAACGGCCTGGATGGCCTAAACTCCTACGAGCAGTACTTC,CASSQNGLDGLNSYEQYF
NA,many,TRBJ2-7,TRBV20-1,TGCAGTGCTACTCCCTACGAGCAGTACTTC,CSATPYEQYF
NA,NA,TRBJ2-1,TRBV19,TGTGCCAGTAGTATTTCGGCAGGGCCCCCCAATGAGCAGTTCTTC,CASSISAGPPNEQFF
NA,many,TRBJ1-2,TRBV13,TGTGCCAGCAGCTCCCCCGGGGGGGGCTACACCTTC,CASSSPGGGYTF
NA,many,TRBJ1-1,TRBV19,TGTGCCAGTAGTATTAGTTCCGCTGAAGCTTTCTTT,CASSISSAEAFF
NA,many,TRBJ1-1,TRBV6-5,TGTGCCAGCAGTTCCAACGGACGGGAAGCTTTCTTT,CASSSNGREAFF
NA,many,TRBJ2-6,TRBV20-1,TGCAGTGCTAGAGTCGAGAGGGGGGCCAACGTCCTGACTTTC,CSARVERGANVLTF
NA,NA,TRBJ1-5,TRBV7-9,TGTGCCAGCAGCCCCGGCAGCATCAATCAGCCCCAGCATTTT,CASSPGSINQPQHF
NA,many,TRBJ2-7,TRBV7-6,TGTGCCAGCAGCTTCTCCGACGGACTCTACGAGCAGTACTTC,CASSFSDGLYEQYF